Listed below are T cell receptor beta chains from one sample, sequenced in a study of T cells in Graves' hyperthyroidism and ophthalmopathy. TCRdb re-called the multiplex PCR reads with MiXCR, one entry per CDR3 protein. This table has about 700,000 distinct CDR3 sequences, less than 15% appearing once. Sequenced sample: blood. The receptors here all came from a woman under 30 with Graves' hyperthyroidism. Both conserved end residues are part of each CDR3. The size of a clone is reported for some rows only, either as once, few or many, or as a class for expanded clones.

>TRBV20-1|many|TRBJ2-5
CSARATGAYQETQYF
>TRBV7-8|few|TRBJ2-1
CASRSTTGIEQFF
>TRBV27|few|TRBJ1-1
CASSFTLNTEAFF
>TRBV11-2|many|TRBJ2-3
CASSGRHTDTQYF
>TRBV6-1|.|TRBJ1-4
CASRFTLNEKLFF
>TRBV4-1|.|TRBJ1-5
CASSQSRGSDQPQHF
>TRBV7-2|.|TRBJ2-1
CASTKGLAGGNEQFF
>TRBV13|many|TRBJ1-4
CASSSLGGDEEKLFF
>TRBV24-1|many|TRBJ2-2
CATSDFWTGDTGELFF
>TRBV6-2/TRBV6-3|many|TRBJ2-1
CASRTPGLYYNEQFF
>TRBV6-5|many|TRBJ1-2
CASSYRQAGAGYTF
>TRBV20-1|.|TRBJ2-3
CSARDFVASGSKDTQYF
>TRBV3-1|few|TRBJ2-7
CASSRTGVDYEQYF
>TRBV28|few|TRBJ2-7
CASSQTLSGFSYEQYF
>TRBV20-1|.|TRBJ1-5
CSARPGERPQHF
>TRBV12-3/TRBV12-4|many|TRBJ2-7
CASSPGGQIYEQYF
>TRBV7-2|.|TRBJ2-1
CASSLISGEQFF
>TRBV20-1|few|TRBJ2-7
CSARGPGLAGFSYEQYF
>TRBV5-6|many|TRBJ2-3
CASSLGGTARYTQYF
>TRBV30|many|TRBJ1-5
CAWSVKSRQPQHF
>TRBV29-1|.|TRBJ2-1
CSAGLAGVYNEQFF
>TRBV20-1|few|TRBJ2-5
CSARDRLAGIQETQYF
>TRBV19|.|TRBJ1-6
CASSGVRNSPLHF
>TRBV18|few|TRBJ2-3
CASSAGTGGADTQYF
>TRBV10-3|.|TRBJ1-6
CASMRQVGSPLHF
>TRBV30|few|TRBJ1-4
CAWSEGGGGLRYNEKLFF
>TRBV11-2|many|TRBJ2-1
CASSPRTSGLPAYNEQFF
>TRBV4-1|.|TRBJ2-1
CASSQVGRGAKNYNEQFF
>TRBV27|.|TRBJ1-1
CASSLGKQGGPNTEAFF
>TRBV7-8|.|TRBJ1-5
CASSLLAIPLNQPQHF
>TRBV11-2|many|TRBJ1-1
CASSLIQGTEAFF
>TRBV20-1|.|TRBJ1-3
CSAILSGNTIYF
>TRBV25-1|once|TRBJ2-1
CTSSDESSAYNEQFF
>TRBV5-1|many|TRBJ2-7
CASSVQGHEQYF
>TRBV5-5|many|TRBJ1-1
CASSLEALNTEAFF
>TRBV3-1|many|TRBJ1-4
CASSRGRYTGDEKLFF